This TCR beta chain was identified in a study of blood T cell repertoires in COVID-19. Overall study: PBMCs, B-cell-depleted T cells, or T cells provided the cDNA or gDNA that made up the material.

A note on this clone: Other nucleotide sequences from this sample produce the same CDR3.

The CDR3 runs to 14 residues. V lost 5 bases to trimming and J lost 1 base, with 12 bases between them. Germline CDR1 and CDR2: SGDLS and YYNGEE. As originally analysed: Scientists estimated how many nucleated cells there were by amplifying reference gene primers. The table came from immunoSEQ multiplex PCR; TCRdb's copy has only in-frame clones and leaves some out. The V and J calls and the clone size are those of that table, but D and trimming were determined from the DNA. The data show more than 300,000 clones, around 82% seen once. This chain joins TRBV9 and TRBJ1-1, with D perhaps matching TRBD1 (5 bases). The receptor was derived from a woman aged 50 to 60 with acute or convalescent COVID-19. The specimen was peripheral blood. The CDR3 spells CASSSGHKNTEAFF. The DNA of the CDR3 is TGTGCCAGCAGTTCAGGACACAAGAACACTGAAGCTTTCTTT.